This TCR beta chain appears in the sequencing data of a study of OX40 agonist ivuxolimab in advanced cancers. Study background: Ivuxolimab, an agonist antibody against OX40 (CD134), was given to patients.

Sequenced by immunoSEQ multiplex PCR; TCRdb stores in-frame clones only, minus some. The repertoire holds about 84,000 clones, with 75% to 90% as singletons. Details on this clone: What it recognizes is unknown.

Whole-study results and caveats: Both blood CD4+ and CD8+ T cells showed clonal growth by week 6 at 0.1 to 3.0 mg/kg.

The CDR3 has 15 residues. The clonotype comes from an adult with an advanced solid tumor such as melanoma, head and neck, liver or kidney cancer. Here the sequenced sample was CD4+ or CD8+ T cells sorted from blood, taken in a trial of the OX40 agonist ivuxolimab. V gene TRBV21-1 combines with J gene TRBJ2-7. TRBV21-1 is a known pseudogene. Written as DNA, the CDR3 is TGTGCCAGCACCAAGTCGGGGCACCGGTTCTACGAGCAGTACGTC. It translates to CASTKSGHRFYEQYV.